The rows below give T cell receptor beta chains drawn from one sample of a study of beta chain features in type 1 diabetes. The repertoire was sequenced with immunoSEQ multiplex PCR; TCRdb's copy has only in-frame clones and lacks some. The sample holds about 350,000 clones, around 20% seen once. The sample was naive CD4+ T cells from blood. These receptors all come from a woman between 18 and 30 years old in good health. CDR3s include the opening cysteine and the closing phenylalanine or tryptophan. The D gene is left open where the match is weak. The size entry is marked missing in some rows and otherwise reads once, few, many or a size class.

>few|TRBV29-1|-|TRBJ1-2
CSVEGKAGQKNYGYTF
TGCAGCGTTGAGGGTAAGGCAGGACAGAAAAACTATGGCTACACCTTC
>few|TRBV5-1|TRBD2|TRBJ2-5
CASSLDISGSGETQYF
TGCGCCAGCAGCTTGGATATTAGCGGGAGCGGTGAGACCCAGTACTTC
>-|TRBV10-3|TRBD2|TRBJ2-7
CAISIAGAAYEQYF
TGTGCCATCAGCATAGCGGGGGCGGCCTACGAGCAGTACTTC
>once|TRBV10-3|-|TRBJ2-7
CAIATSGGVYEQYF
TGTGCCATCGCGACGTCAGGCGGGGTCTACGAGCAGTACTTC
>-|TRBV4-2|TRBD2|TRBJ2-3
CASSRQPSGRAEDTQYF
TGTGCCAGCAGCCGACAACCTAGCGGGAGGGCGGAAGATACGCAGTATTTT
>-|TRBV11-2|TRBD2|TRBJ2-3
CASSTRGLPGTDTQYF
TGTGCCAGCAGCACAAGGGGACTACCCGGCACAGATACGCAGTATTTT
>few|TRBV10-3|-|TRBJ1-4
CAISAGQELFF
TGTGCCATCAGTGCTGGGCAGGAACTGTTTTTT
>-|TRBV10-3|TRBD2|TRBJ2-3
CAISPSGVGRDTQYF
TGTGCCATCAGCCCTAGCGGGGTGGGTCGAGATACGCAGTATTTT
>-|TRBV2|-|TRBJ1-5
CASSEQGGNQPQHF
TGTGCCAGCAGTGAACAGGGTGGGAATCAGCCCCAGCATTTT
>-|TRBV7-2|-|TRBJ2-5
CASSLGGTQYF
TGTGCCAGCAGCTTAGGCGGGACCCAGTACTTC
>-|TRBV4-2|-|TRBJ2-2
CASSQAARRVTGELFF
TGTGCCAGCAGCCAAGCGGCAAGGCGGGTCACCGGGGAGCTGTTTTTT
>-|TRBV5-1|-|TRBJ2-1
CASSLRETDLYNEQFF
TGCGCCAGCAGCTTGCGCGAGACAGATCTATACAATGAGCAGTTCTTC
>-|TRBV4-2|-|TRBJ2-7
CASSQIPRQKSYEQYF
TGTGCCAGCAGCCAAATCCCTAGGCAGAAGTCCTACGAGCAGTACTTC
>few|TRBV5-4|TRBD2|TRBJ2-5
CASSLIGTTETQYF
TGTGCCAGCAGCTTGATAGGGACTACTGAGACCCAGTACTTC
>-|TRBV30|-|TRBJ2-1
CAWSVRGYEQFF
TGTGCCTGGAGTGTACGAGGATATGAGCAGTTCTTC
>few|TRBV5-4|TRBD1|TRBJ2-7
CASSRGQDSYEQYF
TGTGCCAGCAGCAGGGGACAGGATTCCTACGAGCAGTACTTC
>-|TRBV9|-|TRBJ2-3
CASSVFGAGTSTDTQYF
TGTGCCAGCAGCGTATTTGGGGCGGGAACTAGCACAGATACGCAGTATTTT
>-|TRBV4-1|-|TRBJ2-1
CASSQVGLASYNEQFF
TGCGCCAGCAGCCAAGTAGGTCTAGCGTCCTACAATGAGCAGTTCTTC
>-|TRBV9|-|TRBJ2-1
CASSSFSGAYNEQFF
TGTGCCAGCAGCTCCTTTTCAGGTGCTTACAATGAGCAGTTCTTC
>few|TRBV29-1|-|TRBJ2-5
CSARGGSRETQYF
TGCAGCGCAAGAGGAGGCAGCAGAGAGACCCAGTACTTC
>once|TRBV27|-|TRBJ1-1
CASRDTNTEAFF
TGTGCCAGCAGGGACACGAACACTGAAGCTTTCTTT
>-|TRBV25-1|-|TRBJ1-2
CASSERGGYGYTF
TGTGCCAGCAGTGAAAGGGGCGGCTATGGCTACACCTTC
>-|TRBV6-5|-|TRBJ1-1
CASSYSGTMNTEAFF
TGTGCCAGCAGTTACTCCGGGACTATGAACACTGAAGCTTTCTTT
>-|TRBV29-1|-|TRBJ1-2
CSVETYRGVNYGYTF
TGCAGCGTTGAAACGTACCGCGGAGTCAACTATGGCTACACCTTC
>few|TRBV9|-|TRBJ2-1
CASSVASSAAYNEQFF
TGTGCCAGCAGCGTAGCGTCCAGCGCCGCCTACAATGAGCAGTTCTTC
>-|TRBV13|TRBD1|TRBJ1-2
CASSFRQGAANYGYTF
TGTGCCAGCAGCTTCCGACAGGGGGCAGCTAACTATGGCTACACCTTC
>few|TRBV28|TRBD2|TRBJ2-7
CASSSFASGLPYEQYF
TGTGCCAGCAGTAGCTTTGCTAGCGGGTTACCCTACGAGCAGTACTTC
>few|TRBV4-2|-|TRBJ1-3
CASSQVIVSSGNTIYF
TGTGCCAGCAGCCAAGTTATCGTCAGCTCTGGAAACACCATATATTTT
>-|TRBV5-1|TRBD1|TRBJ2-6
CASSFRQGSNVLTF
TGCGCCAGCAGCTTTCGACAGGGTTCCAACGTCCTGACTTTC
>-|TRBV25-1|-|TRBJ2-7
CASSETRGGRNYEQYF
TGTGCCAGCAGTGAGACCAGAGGCGGGCGCAACTACGAGCAGTACTTC
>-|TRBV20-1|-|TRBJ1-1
CSAGGDTEAFF
TGCAGTGCAGGAGGGGATACTGAAGCTTTCTTT
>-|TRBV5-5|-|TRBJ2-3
CASSFGTPGDTQYF
TGTGCCAGCAGCTTCGGGACTCCAGGGGATACGCAGTATTTT
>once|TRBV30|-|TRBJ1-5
CAWDPAGTGPQHF
TGTGCCTGGGACCCCGCGGGAACGGGGCCCCAGCATTTT
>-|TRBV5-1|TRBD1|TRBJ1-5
CASSLTGELSQPQHF
TGCGCCAGCAGCTTAACAGGGGAATTGAGTCAGCCCCAGCATTTT
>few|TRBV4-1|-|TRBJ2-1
CASSQALRSREQFF
TGCGCCAGCAGCCAGGCTCTTCGGAGCCGCGAGCAGTTCTTC
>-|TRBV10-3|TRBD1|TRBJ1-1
CAISDPDRGRTNTEAFF
TGTGCCATCAGCGACCCCGACAGGGGGAGGACAAACACTGAAGCTTTCTTT
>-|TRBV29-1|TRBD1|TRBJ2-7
CSVARDRAYEQYF
TGCAGCGTTGCGAGAGACAGGGCCTACGAGCAGTACTTC
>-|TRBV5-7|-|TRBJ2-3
CASSRRLENPDTQYF
TGTGCCAGCAGCCGCCGACTGGAGAACCCCGATACGCAGTATTTT
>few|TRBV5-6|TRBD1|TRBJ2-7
CASSWGQAYEQYF
TGTGCCAGCAGCTGGGGACAGGCCTACGAGCAGTACTTC
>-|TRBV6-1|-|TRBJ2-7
CASSEVQGFEQYF
TGTGCCAGCAGTGAAGTGCAGGGGTTCGAGCAGTACTTC
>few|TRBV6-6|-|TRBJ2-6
CASSRGQFSGANVLTF
TGTGCCAGCAGCCGTGGACAGTTCTCTGGGGCCAACGTCCTGACTTTC
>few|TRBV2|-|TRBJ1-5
CASSARLVSNQPQHF
TGTGCCAGCAGTGCCCGGTTGGTTAGCAATCAGCCCCAGCATTTT
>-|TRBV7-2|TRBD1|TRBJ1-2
CASSLDRTGSGYTF
TGTGCCAGCAGCTTAGATCGGACAGGGAGTGGCTACACCTTC
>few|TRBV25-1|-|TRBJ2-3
CASSDGTRTDTQYF
TGTGCCAGCAGTGACGGGACTCGCACAGATACGCAGTATTTT
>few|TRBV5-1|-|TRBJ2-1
CASSLAPLSYNEQFF
TGCGCCAGCAGCTTGGCTCCCCTCTCCTACAATGAGCAGTTCTTC
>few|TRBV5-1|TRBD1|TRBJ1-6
CASSLGTGVTPLHF
TGCGCCAGCAGCTTGGGGACAGGGGTTACACCCCTCCACTTT
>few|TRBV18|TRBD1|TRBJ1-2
CASSPTGVVYGYTF
TGTGCCAGCTCACCGACAGGGGTTGTCTATGGCTACACCTTC
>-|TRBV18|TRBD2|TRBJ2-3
CASSPLAGGITDTQYF
TGTGCCAGCTCACCACTAGCGGGGGGAATTACAGATACGCAGTATTTT
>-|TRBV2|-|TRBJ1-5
CASSDTGDQPQHF
TGTGCCAGCAGTGATACCGGAGATCAGCCCCAGCATTTT
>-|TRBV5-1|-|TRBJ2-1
CASSLDLSGSYNEQFF
TGCGCCAGCAGCTTGGACCTCTCAGGGTCTTACAATGAGCAGTTCTTC
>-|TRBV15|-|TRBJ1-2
CATRLGGGNYGYTF
TGTGCCACCAGGTTGGGAGGGGGTAACTATGGCTACACCTTC
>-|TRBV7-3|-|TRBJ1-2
CASSLTSKHGYTF
TGTGCCAGCAGCTTAACCTCCAAGCATGGCTACACCTTC
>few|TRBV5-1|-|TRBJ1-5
CASSWKGGQPQHF
TGCGCCAGCAGCTGGAAAGGAGGACAGCCCCAGCATTTT
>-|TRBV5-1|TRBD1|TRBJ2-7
CASSTGTVSSYEQYF
TGCGCCAGCAGCACGGGGACAGTCAGCTCCTACGAGCAGTACTTC
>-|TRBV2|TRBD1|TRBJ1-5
CASSKDRGEQPQHF
TGTGCCAGCAGTAAGGACAGGGGCGAGCAGCCCCAGCATTTT
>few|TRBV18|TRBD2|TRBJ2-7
CASSPGLAGGGEQYF
TGTGCCAGCTCACCGGGACTAGCGGGAGGAGGGGAGCAGTACTTC
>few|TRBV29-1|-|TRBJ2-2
CSVEGQPRGTGELFF
TGCAGCGTTGAAGGACAGCCTCGAGGCACCGGGGAGCTGTTTTTT
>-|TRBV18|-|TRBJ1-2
CASSPGTGPNYGYTF
TGTGCCAGCTCACCAGGGACTGGACCCAACTATGGCTACACCTTC
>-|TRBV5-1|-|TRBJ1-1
CASSKTAGNTEAFF
TGCGCCAGCAGCAAGACTGCGGGCAACACTGAAGCTTTCTTT
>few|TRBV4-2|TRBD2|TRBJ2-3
CASSPTSPDTQYF
TGTGCCAGCAGCCCGACTAGCCCAGATACGCAGTATTTT